This passage covers 8 T cell receptor beta chains from one sample sequenced in a study of PD-1 blockade in classical Hodgkin lymphoma (dated by TCRdb to about 2020). What this sample's time point label stands for: cycle 4 day 1 (C4D1), after 6 weeks of nivolumab. All trial patients had relapsed after autologous stem cell transplantation, with cohorts A, B and C differing in prior brentuximab vedotin exposure. Library construction relied on the immunoSEQ multiplex PCR assay. Entries here come from immuneACCESS through TCRdb and include only in-frame sequences with V and J called. Some clones fail to appear in such tables; in the studies checked, an unresolved V gene covers under half of the shortfall, and the cause of the remainder is unknown. The sample yields 20,000 to 25,000 clones; around three quarters were counted once. In total, the top ten clones hold around 21% of the sample. The sequencing here drew on peripheral blood mononuclear cells (PBMCs), taken before the fourth cycle of nivolumab. The receptors shown here come from a human donor with classical Hodgkin lymphoma.

The chain has TRBV15 and TRBJ2-7; TRBD2 agrees at 10 bases. Unmatched junction bases numbered 4, after V lost 2 bases and J lost 3 bases. CDR1 is LNHNV and CDR2 is YYDKDF in the germline V gene (reference sequence). The CDR3 is 15 amino acids. The CDR3 bases are TGTGCCACCAGCAGACCGGGACTAGCGATCTACGAGCAGTACTTC. This sequence encodes CATSRPGLAIYEQYF.

This clone was recorded only once. This chain uses TRBV4-2 with TRBJ1-4, with D perhaps TRBD1 (5 bases). Germline V lookup: CDR1 LGHNA, CDR2 YNFKEQ. The ends were cut back, 4 bases at V and 1 base at J, with 10 bases in the middle. This CDR3 has 15 residues. This CDR3 is CASSPVQGTNEKLFF. CDR3 sequence (DNA): TGTGCCAGCAGCCCAGTGCAGGGAACTAATGAAAAACTGTTTTTT.

The chain joins TRBV4-1 to TRBJ2-1; the D gene is possibly TRBD2 (5 bases). The germline V and J ends were trimmed by 1 base and 6 bases, with 13 bases remaining between them. CDR1 MGHRA and CDR2 YSYEKL come from the germline V gene. There are 15 residues in the CDR3. CDR3 sequence reads: CASSQGTSVINEQFF. CDR3 nucleotide sequence: TGCGCCAGCAGCCAAGGGACTTCAGTAATCAATGAGCAGTTCTTC.

This clone was counted between two and nine times. The V call is TRBV10-3, the J call TRBJ2-3; 9 bases align to TRBD2. The length of the CDR3 is 17 residues. V shed 4 bases, J shed 6 bases, and the junction held 14 bases outside the gene matches. Germline CDR1 is ENHRY and CDR2 is SYGVKD. The CDR3 region is CAISVRPVAGASDTQYF. Here the CDR3 DNA reads TGTGCCATCAGTGTTCGTCCGGTAGCGGGAGCTTCTGATACGCAGTATTTT.

The rearrangement joins TRBV11-3 to TRBJ2-5; 8 bases are shared with TRBD1. The germline gives CDR1 SGHNT, CDR2 YENEEA. This CDR3 is 15 amino acids long. Trimming removed 5 bases from V and 1 base from J; junction bases left unmatched: 6. CDR3 sequence: CASSPGQGSQETQYF. CDR3 in DNA: TGTGCCAGCAGCCCTGGACAGGGCAGCCAAGAGACCCAGTACTTC.

This clone occurred a few times. The rearrangement links TRBV4-2 to TRBJ2-5; a weak D match, TRBD2 (5 bases). The CDR3 sequence is 16 residues long. V lost 0 bases to trimming and J lost 5 bases, with 16 bases between them. Per germline, CDR1 LGHNA and CDR2 YNFKEQ. For the CDR3, the DNA is TGTGCCAGCAGCCAAGATCTACAATCCGGCGGGGAGACCCAGTACTTC. Translating it yields CASSQDLQSGGETQYF.

The chain links TRBV28 to TRBJ1-5; 10 bases are a match to TRBD1. Trimming cost V 6 bases and J 4 bases; bases outside gene matches: 6. CDR1 MDHEN and CDR2 SYDVKM come from the germline V gene. The CDR3 totals 15 residues. CDR3 in DNA: TGTGCCAGCAGAGGGACAGGGGTCGGTAATCAGCCCCAGCATTTT. Its protein product is CASRGTGVGNQPQHF.

The chain joins TRBV2 to TRBJ2-4; 8 bases match TRBD1. From germline, CDR1 is SNHLY and CDR2 FYNNEI. Germline trimming cut 6 bases from V and 0 bases from J; bases unmatched to any gene: 7. This CDR3 has 16 residues. The CDR3 sequence: CASREQGVIAKNIQYF. The DNA of the CDR3 is TGTGCCAGCAGGGAACAGGGGGTGATAGCCAAAAACATTCAGTACTTC.